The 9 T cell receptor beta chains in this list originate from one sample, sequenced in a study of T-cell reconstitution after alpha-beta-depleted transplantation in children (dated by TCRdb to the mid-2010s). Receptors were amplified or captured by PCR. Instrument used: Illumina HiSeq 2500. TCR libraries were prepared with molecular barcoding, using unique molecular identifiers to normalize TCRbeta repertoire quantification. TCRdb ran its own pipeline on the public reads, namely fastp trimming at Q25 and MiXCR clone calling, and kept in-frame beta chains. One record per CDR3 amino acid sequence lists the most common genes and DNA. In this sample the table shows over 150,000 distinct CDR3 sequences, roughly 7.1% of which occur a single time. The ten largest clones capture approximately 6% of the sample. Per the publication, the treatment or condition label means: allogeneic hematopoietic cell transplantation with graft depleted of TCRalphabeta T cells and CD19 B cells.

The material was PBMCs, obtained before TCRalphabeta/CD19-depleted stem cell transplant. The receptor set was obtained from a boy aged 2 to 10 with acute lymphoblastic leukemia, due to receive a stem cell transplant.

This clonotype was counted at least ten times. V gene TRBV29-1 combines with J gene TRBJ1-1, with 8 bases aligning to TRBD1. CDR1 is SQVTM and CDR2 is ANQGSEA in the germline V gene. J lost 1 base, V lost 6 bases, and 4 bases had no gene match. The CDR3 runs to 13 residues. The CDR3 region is CSVAGQGNTEAFF. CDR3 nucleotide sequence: TGCAGCGTCGCTGGACAGGGGAACACTGAAGCTTTCTTT.

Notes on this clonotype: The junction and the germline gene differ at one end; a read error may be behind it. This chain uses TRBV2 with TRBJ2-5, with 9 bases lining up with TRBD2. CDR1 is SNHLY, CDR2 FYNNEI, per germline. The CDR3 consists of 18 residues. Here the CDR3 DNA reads TGTGCCTGCAGTCCCGTTGCGGGGGGGGGACGTAATCAAGAGACCCAGTACTTC. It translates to CACSPVAGGGRNQETQYF.

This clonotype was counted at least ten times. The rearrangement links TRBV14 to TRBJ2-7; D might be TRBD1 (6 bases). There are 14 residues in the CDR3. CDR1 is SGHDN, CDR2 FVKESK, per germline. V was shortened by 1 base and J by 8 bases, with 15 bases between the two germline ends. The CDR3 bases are TGTGCCAGCAGCCAAGCAGGGGCCCCCCTTAAGCAGTACTTC. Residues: CASSQAGAPLKQYF.

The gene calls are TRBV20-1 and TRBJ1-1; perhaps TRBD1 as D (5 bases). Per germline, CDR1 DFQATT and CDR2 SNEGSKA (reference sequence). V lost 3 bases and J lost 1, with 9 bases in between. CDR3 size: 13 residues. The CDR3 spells CSARGLANTEAFF. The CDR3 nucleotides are TGCAGTGCTAGGGGACTCGCGAACACTGAAGCTTTCTTT.

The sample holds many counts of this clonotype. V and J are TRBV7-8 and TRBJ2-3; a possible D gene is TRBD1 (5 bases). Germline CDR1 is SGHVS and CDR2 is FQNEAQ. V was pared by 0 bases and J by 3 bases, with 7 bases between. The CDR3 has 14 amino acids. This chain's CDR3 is CASSLARTTDTQYF. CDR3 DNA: TGTGCCAGCAGCTTAGCGCGGACAACAGATACGCAGTATTTT.

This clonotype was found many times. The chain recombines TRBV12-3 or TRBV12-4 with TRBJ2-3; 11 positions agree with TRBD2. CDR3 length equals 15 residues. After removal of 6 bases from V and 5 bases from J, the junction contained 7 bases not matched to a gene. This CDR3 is CASRLLAGGKDTQYF. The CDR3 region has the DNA TGTGCCAGCAGACTCCTAGCGGGGGGCAAAGATACGCAGTATTTT.

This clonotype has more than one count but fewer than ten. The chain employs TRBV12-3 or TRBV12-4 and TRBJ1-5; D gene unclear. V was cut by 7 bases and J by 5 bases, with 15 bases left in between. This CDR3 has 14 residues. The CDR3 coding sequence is TGTGCCAGCAATGCGGTGTTCACTTATCAGCCCCAGCATTTT. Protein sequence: CASNAVFTYQPQHF.

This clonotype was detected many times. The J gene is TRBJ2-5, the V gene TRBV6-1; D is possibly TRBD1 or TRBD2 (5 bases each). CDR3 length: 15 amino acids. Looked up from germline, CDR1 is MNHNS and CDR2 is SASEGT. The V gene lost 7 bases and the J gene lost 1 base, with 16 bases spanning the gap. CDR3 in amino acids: CASTPRAGSQETQYF. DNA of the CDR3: TGTGCCAGCACCCCCAGGGCAGGGAGCCAAGAGACCCAGTACTTC.

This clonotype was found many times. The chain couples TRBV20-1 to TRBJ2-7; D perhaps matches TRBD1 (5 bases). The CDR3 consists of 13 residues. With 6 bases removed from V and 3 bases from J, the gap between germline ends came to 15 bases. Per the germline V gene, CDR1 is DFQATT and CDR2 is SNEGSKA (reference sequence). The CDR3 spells CSAQFRQNYEQYF. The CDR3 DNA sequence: TGCAGTGCGCAATTCCGACAGAACTACGAGCAGTACTTC.